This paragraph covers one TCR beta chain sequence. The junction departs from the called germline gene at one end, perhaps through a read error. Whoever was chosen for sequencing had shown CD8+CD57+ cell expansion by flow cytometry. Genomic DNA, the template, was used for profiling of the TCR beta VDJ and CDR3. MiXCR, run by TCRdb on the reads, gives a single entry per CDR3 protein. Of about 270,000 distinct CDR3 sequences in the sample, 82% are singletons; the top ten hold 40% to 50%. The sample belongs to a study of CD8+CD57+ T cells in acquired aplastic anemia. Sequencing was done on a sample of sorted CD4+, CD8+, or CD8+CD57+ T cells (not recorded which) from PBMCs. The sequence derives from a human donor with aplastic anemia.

The CDR3 is CASSEGDTPTHSF. CDR3 coding DNA: TGTGCCAGCAGCGAGGGGGACACACCTACGCACAGTTTT. V is TRBV9 and J is TRBJ2-3; D possibly corresponds to TRBD1 (6 bases). This CDR3 has 13 residues. Germline CDR1 and CDR2: SGDLS and YYNGEE. Combining the CDR3 with reference TRBV9 and TRBJ2-3 gives the whole variable domain DSGVTQTPKHLITATGQRVTLRCSPRSGDLSVYWYQQSLDQGLQFLIQYYNGEERAKGNILERFSAQQFPDLHSELNLSSLELGDSALYFCASSEGDTPTHSFGPGTRLTVL.